This T cell receptor (beta chain) was documented in a study of CD8+ T cells in alopecia areata. There are 16 residues in the CDR3. CDR1 and CDR2 (germline): SGHRS, YFSETQ. Trimming pared 0 bases from V and 4 bases from J, leaving 14 bases between. In each case, RNA was isolated and then reverse transcribed into cDNA as the sequencing template. TCRdb keeps only in-frame clones here, not all; method: immunoSEQ multiplex PCR. The sample carries roughly 100,000 clones, 65% to 90% recorded once. Regarding treatment: oral pan-JAK inhibitor, 5-10 mg twice daily. The investigators collected lesional scalp punch biopsies and peripheral blood from alopecia areata patients.

The receptor was isolated from a human donor with alopecia areata. The sequenced sample was CD8+ T cells sorted from blood, obtained at roughly week 30, from a patient treated with tofacitinib. The V gene is TRBV5-1, the J gene TRBJ2-1; D may be TRBD2 (5 bases). The CDR3 DNA is TGCGCCAGCAGCTTGGGGCTAGCCGACAATTACAATGAGCAGTTCTTC. Translation: CASSLGLADNYNEQFF.